Below, one T cell receptor (beta chain) is given with its context. The data originate from a study of blood T cell repertoires in COVID-19. Deletions cut 2 bases from V and 5 bases from J, with 15 bases between. Germline lookup yields CDR1 MDHEN and CDR2 SYDVKM. The CDR3 sequence is 15 residues long. Data came from immunoSEQ multiplex PCR; TCRdb stores just in-frame clones and leaves some out. This sample yields 90,000 to 100,000 clones, of which 81% are seen a single time; less than 4.5% belongs to the top ten. This chain links TRBV28 with TRBJ1-1; TRBD1 might be the D (6 bases). Material: peripheral blood. This receptor was identified in a man in his sixties with acute or convalescent COVID-19. The CDR3 here is CASSLGTGFRTEAFF. For the CDR3, the DNA is TGTGCCAGCAGTTTAGGTACAGGGTTTCGGACTGAAGCTTTCTTT.